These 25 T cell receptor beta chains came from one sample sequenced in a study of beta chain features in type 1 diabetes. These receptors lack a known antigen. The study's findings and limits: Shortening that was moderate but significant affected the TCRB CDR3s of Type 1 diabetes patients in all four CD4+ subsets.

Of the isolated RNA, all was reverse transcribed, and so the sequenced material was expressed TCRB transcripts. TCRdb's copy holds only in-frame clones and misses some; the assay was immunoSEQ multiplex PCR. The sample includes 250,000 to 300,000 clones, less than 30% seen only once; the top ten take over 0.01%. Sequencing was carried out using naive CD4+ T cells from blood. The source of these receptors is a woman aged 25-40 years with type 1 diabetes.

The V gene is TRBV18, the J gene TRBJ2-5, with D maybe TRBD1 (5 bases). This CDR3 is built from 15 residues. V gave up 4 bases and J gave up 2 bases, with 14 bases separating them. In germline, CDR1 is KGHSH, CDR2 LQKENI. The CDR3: CASSRQATAQETQYF. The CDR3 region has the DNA TGTGCCAGCTCACGGCAAGCGACAGCGCAAGAGACCCAGTACTTC.

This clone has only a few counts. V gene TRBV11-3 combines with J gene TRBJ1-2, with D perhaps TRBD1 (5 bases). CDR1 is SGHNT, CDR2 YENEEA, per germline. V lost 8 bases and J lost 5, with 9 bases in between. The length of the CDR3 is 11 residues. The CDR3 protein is CASGAGYGYTF. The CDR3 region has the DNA TGTGCCAGCGGCGCAGGGTATGGCTACACCTTC.

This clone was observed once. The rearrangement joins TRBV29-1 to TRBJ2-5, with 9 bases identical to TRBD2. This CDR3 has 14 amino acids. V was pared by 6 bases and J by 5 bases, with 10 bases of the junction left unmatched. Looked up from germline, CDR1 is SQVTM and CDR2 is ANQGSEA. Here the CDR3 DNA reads TGCAGCGTCGCTGGCGGGAGGGCGGGGGAGACCCAGTACTTC. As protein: CSVAGGRAGETQYF.

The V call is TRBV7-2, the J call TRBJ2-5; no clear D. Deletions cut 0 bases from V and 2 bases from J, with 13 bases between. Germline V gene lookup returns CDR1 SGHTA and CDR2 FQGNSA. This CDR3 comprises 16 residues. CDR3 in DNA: TGTGCCAGCAGCTTAGCGCTTTTTACGGTGCAAGAGACCCAGTACTTC. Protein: CASSLALFTVQETQYF. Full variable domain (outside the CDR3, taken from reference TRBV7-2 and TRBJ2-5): GAGVSQSPSNKVTEKGKDVELRCDPISGHTALYWYRQSLGQGLEFLIYFQGNSAPDKSGLPSDRFSAERTGGSVSTLTIQRTQQEDSAVYLCASSLALFTVQETQYFGPGTRLLVL.

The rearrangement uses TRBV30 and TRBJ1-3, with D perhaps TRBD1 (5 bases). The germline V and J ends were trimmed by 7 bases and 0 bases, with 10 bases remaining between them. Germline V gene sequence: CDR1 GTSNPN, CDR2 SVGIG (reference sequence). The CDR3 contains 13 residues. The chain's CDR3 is CASDKSSGNTIYF. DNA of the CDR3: TGTGCCTCGGACAAGTCCTCTGGAAACACCATATATTTT.

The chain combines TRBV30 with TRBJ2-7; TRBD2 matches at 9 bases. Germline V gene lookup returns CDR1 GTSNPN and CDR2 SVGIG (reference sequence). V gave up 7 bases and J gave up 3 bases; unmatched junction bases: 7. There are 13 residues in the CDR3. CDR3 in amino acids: CALTLSGSYEQYF. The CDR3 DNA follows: TGTGCCTTAACACTTAGCGGGAGCTACGAGCAGTACTTC.

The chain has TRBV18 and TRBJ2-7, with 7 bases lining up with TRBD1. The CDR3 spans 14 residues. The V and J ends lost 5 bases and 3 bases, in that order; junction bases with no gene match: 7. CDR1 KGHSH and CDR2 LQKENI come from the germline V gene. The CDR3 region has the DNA TGTGCCAGCTCAGCCCCGGGACAGAACTACGAGCAGTACTTC. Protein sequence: CASSAPGQNYEQYF. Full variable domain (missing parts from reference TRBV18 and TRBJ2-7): NAGVMQNPRHLVRRRGQEARLRCSPMKGHSHVYWYRQLPEEGLKFMVYLQKENIIDESGMPKERFSAEFPKEGPSILRIQQVVRGDSAAYFCASSAPGQNYEQYFGPGTRLTVT.

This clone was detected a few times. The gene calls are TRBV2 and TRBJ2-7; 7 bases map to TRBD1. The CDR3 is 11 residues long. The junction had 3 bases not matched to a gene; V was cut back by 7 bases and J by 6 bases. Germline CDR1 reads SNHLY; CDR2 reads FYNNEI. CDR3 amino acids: CASTAGGEQYF. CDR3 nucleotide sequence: TGTGCCAGCACCGCAGGGGGCGAGCAGTACTTC.

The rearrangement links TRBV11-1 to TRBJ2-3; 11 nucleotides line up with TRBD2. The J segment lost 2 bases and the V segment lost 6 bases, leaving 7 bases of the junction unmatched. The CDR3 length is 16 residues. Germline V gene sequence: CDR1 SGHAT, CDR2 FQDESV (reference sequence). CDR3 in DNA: TGTGCCAGCAGTCTGGGGACTAGCGGAAACACAGATACGCAGTATTTT. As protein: CASSLGTSGNTDTQYF.

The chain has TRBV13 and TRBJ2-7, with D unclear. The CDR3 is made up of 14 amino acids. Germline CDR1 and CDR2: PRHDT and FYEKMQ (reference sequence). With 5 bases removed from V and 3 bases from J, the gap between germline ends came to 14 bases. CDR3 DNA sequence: TGTGCCAGCAGCCCACGGTGGTACTACTACGAGCAGTACTTC. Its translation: CASSPRWYYYEQYF. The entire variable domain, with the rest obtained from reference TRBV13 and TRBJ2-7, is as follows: AAGVIQSPRHLIKEKRETATLKCYPIPRHDTVYWYQQGPGQDPQFLISFYEKMQSDKGSIPDRFSAQQFSDYHSELNMSSLELGDSALYFCASSPRWYYYEQYFGPGTRLTVT.

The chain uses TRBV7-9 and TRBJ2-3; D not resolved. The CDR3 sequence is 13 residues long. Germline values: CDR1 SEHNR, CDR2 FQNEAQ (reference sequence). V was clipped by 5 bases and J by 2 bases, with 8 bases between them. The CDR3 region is CASSPQDTDTQYF. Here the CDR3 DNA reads TGTGCCAGCAGCCCCCAGGACACAGATACGCAGTATTTT.

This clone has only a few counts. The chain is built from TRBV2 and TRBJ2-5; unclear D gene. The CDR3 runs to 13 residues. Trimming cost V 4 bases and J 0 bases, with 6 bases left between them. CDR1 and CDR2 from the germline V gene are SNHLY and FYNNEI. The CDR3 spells CASSALYQETQYF. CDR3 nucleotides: TGTGCCAGCAGTGCATTGTACCAAGAGACCCAGTACTTC.

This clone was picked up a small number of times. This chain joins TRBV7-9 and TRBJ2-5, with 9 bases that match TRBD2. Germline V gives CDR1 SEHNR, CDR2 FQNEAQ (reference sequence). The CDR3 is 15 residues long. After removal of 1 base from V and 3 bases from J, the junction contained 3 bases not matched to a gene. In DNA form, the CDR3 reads TGTGCCAGCAGCTTAGATCTAGCGGGAAAAGAGACCCAGTACTTC. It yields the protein CASSLDLAGKETQYF.

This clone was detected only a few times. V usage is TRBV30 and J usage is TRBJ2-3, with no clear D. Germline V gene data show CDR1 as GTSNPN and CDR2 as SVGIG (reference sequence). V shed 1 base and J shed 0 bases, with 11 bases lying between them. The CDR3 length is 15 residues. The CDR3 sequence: CAWSARHTSTDTQYF. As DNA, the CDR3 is TGTGCCTGGAGTGCCCGACATACCAGCACAGATACGCAGTATTTT.

This CDR3 is CASSPSGIPNTEAFF. CDR3 sequence (DNA): TGCGCCAGCAGCCCCTCCGGGATTCCGAACACTGAAGCTTTCTTT. This rearrangement joins TRBV5-1 to TRBJ1-1; D gene uncertain. In germline, CDR1 is SGHRS, CDR2 YFSETQ. The CDR3 runs to 15 residues. V shed 4 bases and J shed 1 base, with 14 bases lying between them.

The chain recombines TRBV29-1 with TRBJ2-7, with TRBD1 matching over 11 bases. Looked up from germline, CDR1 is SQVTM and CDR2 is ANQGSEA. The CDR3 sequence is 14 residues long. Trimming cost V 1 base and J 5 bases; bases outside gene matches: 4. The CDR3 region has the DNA TGCAGCGTTGAAGGGGACAGGGGGATGCACGAGCAGTACTTC. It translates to CSVEGDRGMHEQYF.

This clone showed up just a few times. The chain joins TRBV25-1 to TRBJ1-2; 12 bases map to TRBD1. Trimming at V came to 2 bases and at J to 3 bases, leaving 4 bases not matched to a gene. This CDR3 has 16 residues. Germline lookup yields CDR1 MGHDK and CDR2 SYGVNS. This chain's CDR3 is CASSERGTGGDYGYTF. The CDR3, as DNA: TGTGCCAGCAGTGAAAGGGGGACAGGGGGCGACTATGGCTACACCTTC.

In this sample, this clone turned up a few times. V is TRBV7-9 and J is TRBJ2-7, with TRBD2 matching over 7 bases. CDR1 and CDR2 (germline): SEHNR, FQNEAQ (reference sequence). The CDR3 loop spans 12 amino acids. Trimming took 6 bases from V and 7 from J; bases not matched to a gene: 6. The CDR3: CASSREGDEQYF. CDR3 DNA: TGTGCCAGCAGTAGGGAGGGAGATGAGCAGTACTTC. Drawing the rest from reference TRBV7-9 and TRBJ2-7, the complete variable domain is DTGVSQNPRHKITKRGQNVTFRCDPISEHNRLYWYRQTLGQGPEFLTYFQNEAQLEKSRLLSDRFSAERPKGSFSTLEIQRTEQGDSAMYLCASSREGDEQYFGPGTRLTVT.

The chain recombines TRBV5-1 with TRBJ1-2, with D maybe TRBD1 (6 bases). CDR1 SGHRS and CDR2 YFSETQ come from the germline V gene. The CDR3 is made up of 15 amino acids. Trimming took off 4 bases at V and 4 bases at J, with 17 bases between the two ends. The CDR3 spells CASSPGQWLAYGYTF. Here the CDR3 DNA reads TGCGCCAGCAGCCCAGGACAGTGGTTGGCCTATGGCTACACCTTC.

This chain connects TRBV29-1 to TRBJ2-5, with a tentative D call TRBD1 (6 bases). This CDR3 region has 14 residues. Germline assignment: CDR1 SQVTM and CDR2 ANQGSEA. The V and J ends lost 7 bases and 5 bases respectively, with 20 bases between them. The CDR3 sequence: CSEKSFGRGETQYF. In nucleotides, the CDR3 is TGCAGCGAAAAGTCTTTCGGCAGGGGTGAGACCCAGTACTTC.

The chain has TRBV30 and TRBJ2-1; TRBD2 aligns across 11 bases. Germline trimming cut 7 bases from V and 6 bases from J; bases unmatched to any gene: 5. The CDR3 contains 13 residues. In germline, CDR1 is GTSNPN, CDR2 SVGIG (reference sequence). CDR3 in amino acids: CASRLAGLNEQFF. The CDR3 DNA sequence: TGTGCCTCGCGACTAGCGGGGCTCAATGAGCAGTTCTTC.

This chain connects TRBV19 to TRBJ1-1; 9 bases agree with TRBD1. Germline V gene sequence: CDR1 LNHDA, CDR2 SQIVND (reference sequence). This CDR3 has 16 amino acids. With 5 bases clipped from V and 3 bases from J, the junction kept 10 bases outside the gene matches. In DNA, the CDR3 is TGTGCCAGTAGTCTAAAACCACACAGGGGGCACACTGAAGCTTTCTTT. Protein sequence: CASSLKPHRGHTEAFF.

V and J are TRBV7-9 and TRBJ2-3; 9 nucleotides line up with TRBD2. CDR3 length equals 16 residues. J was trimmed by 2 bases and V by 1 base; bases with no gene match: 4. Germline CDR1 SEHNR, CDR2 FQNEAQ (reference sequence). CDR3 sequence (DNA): TGTGCCAGCAGCTTAGGGTCTAGCGGGATCACAGATACGCAGTATTTT. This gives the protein CASSLGSSGITDTQYF.

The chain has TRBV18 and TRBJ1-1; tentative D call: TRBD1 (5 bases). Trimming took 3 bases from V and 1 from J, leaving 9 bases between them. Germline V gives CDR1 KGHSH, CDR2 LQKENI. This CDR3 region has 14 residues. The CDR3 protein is CASSPLRGNTEAFF. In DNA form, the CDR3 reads TGTGCCAGCTCACCGTTAAGGGGGAACACTGAAGCTTTCTTT. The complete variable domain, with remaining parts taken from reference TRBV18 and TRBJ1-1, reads NAGVMQNPRHLVRRRGQEARLRCSPMKGHSHVYWYRQLPEEGLKFMVYLQKENIIDESGMPKERFSAEFPKEGPSILRIQQVVRGDSAAYFCASSPLRGNTEAFFGQGTRLTVV.

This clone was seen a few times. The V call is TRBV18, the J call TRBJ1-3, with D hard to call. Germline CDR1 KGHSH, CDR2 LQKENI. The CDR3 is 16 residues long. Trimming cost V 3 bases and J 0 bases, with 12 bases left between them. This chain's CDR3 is CASSPADGSSGNTIYF. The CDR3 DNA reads TGTGCCAGCTCACCGGCGGACGGGAGCTCTGGAAACACCATATATTTT.